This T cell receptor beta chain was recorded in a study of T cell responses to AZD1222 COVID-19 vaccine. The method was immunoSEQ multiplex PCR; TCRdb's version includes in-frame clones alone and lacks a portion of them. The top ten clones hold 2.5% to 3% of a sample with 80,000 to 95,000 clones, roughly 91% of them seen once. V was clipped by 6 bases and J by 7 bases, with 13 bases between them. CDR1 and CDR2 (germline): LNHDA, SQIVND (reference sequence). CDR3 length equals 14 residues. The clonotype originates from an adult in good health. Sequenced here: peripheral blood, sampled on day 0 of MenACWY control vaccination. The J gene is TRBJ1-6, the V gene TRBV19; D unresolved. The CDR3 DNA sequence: TGTGCCAGTAGCCCGGTAACCCAGAATTCACCCCTCCACTTT. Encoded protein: CASSPVTQNSPLHF.